The table lists the clone carrying this T cell receptor beta chain with a few counts. The antigen remains unidentified. The data were obtained in a study of T cell repertoires in cytomegalovirus infection. Looking at the study overall: HLA-C-restricted CMV epitopes, recently identified, and well-studied HLA-B-restricted ones were used by the study. Public signatures in TCR beta pointed to CMV infection and matching HLA type. Whole-study findings and limits: Dominating the ex vivo response were TCR beta clonotypes that were CMV-specific and HLA-C-restricted.

One entry per CDR3 protein results from TCRdb running MiXCR on the reads. The sample consists of about 470,000 distinct CDR3 sequences, under 45% of them appearing once. CDR3 length: 14 amino acids. V shed 8 bases and J 5 bases; nucleotides not matched to a gene: 7. Germline CDR1 is MNHGY and CDR2 is SAAAGT. The receptor's source is a human donor in good health (CMV status not recorded). Some clones in this sample may be carry-over from other donors' samples. The V call is TRBV6-8, the J call TRBJ2-3, with 10 bases aligning to TRBD1. The input for sequencing was cultured PBMCs, taken from culture after CMV antigen stimulation. This chain's CDR3 is CASQDRGLGDTQYF. CDR3 nucleotide sequence: TGTGCCAGCCAAGACAGGGGGCTAGGAGATACGCAGTATTTT.